A selection of T cell receptor beta chains follows, all from one sample in a study of T cell repertoires in cytomegalovirus infection. The antigens of these receptors remain unknown. Via MiXCR, TCRdb re-called the reads, giving one row per CDR3 protein. The sample contains some 800,000 distinct CDR3 sequences, 30% to 35% of which appear only once. The sequenced sample was cultured CD8+ T cells from PBMCs, obtained from culture after CMV antigen stimulation. All receptors come from a human donor in good health (CMV status not recorded). Some clones in this sample may be carry-over from other donors' samples. The CDR3 runs from the conserved cysteine through the conserved F or W. D genes are given only for firm matches. Expanded clones get a size class; other rows say once, few or many, or leave the size out.

V gene	D gene	clone size	J gene	CDR3 DNA	CDR3 protein
TRBV6-5	NA	NA	TRBJ2-5	TGTGCCAGCAGTTACTCGGACCTAGAGACCCAGTACTTC	CASSYSDLETQYF
TRBV9	NA	few	TRBJ2-7	TGTGCCAGCAGCGTAGTATCGGGGTTTCACGAGCAGTACTTC	CASSVVSGFHEQYF
TRBV7-6	NA	NA	TRBJ2-1	TGTGCCAGCAGCTTAGACACTGGACGGGCCTCGGATGAGCAGTTCTTC	CASSLDTGRASDEQFF
TRBV14	NA	NA	TRBJ2-1	TGTGCCAGCAGCCAAGAAACGGGGCGCCGATGGAATGAGCAGTTCTTC	CASSQETGRRWNEQFF
TRBV4-1	NA	NA	TRBJ2-1	TGCGCCAGCAGCCAAAGAGCCAGGGGATACAATGAGCAGTTCTTC	CASSQRARGYNEQFF
TRBV4-3	NA	NA	TRBJ2-3	TGCGCCAGCAGCCAAGATGGCGGGACTTTCAGCACAGATACGCAGTATTTT	CASSQDGGTFSTDTQYF
TRBV7-6	TRBD2	NA	TRBJ2-1	TGTGCCAGCAGCTCACCCGCCCATAGCGGGGCCTACAATGAGCAGTTCTTC	CASSSPAHSGAYNEQFF
TRBV12-3/TRBV12-4	NA	NA	TRBJ2-1	TGTGCCAGCAGTTTAGACGGTGAATTCTACAATGAGCAGTTCTTC	CASSLDGEFYNEQFF
TRBV7-2	NA	NA	TRBJ1-1	TGTGCCAGCAGCTTAGTACAGGGAATCGAAGCTTTCTTT	CASSLVQGIEAFF
TRBV4-1	NA	NA	TRBJ1-6	TGCGCCAGCAGCCAAGGGGGGATCGACTCCTATAATTCACCCCTCCACTTT	CASSQGGIDSYNSPLHF
TRBV28	TRBD1	NA	TRBJ1-5	TGTGCCAGCGTAGAGAGATCAGGGGGACATCAGCCCCAGCATTTT	CASVERSGGHQPQHF
TRBV12-3/TRBV12-4	NA	many	TRBJ1-5	TGTGCCAGCGCACCCCGGGCGGGGGGCAATCAGCCCCAGCATTTT	CASAPRAGGNQPQHF
TRBV10-3	NA	once	TRBJ1-2	TGTGCCATCAGTGAACAAGATGGCTACACCTTC	CAISEQDGYTF
TRBV7-8	TRBD2	many	TRBJ2-1	TGTGCCAGCAGTGGGGGTAGCGGGGGGTCACCCAGCTCCTACAATGAGCAGTTCTTC	CASSGGSGGSPSSYNEQFF
TRBV6-2/TRBV6-3	TRBD1	NA	TRBJ2-7	TGTGTCAGCGAACCGGGACAGGGATCGAGCTACGAGCAGTACTTC	CVSEPGQGSSYEQYF
TRBV12-3/TRBV12-4	NA	many	TRBJ1-1	TGTGCCAGCAGGATGAACACTGAAGCTTTCTTT	CASRMNTEAFF
TRBV27	NA	few	TRBJ2-1	TGTGCCAGCAGTTTATCAAACTACAATGAGCAGTTCTTC	CASSLSNYNEQFF
TRBV6-5	NA	NA	TRBJ2-7	TGTGCCAGCAGTTATGGAGGGACGAACGAGCAGTACTTC	CASSYGGTNEQYF
TRBV12-3/TRBV12-4	TRBD2	NA	TRBJ2-3	TGTGCCAGCAGCCTGCTAGCGGGGGCCTCAGATACGCAGTATTTT	CASSLLAGASDTQYF
TRBV7-9	TRBD2	few	TRBJ2-3	TGTGCCAGCAGCCCCTGGCGGGGGGGCACAGATACGCAGTATTTT	CASSPWRGGTDTQYF
TRBV12-3/TRBV12-4	NA	few	TRBJ2-3	TGTGCCAGCAGTTTTGTGGCAGCCAGCACAGATACGCAGTATTTT	CASSFVAASTDTQYF
TRBV2	TRBD1	NA	TRBJ2-1	TGTGCCAGGACAGGGGGGAATGAGCAGTTCTTC	CARTGGNEQFF
TRBV7-9	NA	few	TRBJ2-2	TGTGCCAGCAGCTTAGGGGGACAGAACACCGGGGAGCTGTTTTTT	CASSLGGQNTGELFF
TRBV7-8	NA	many	TRBJ1-3	TGTGCCAGCAGCTTAGCGACGACGGGAAGCTGGGGAAGCTCTGGAAACACCATATATTTT	CASSLATTGSWGSSGNTIYF
TRBV6-5	NA	few	TRBJ1-2	TGTGCCAGCAGTTACTCGACGGACCTCATTGCCGGCTACACCTTC	CASSYSTDLIAGYTF
TRBV6-6	TRBD2	NA	TRBJ2-1	TGTGCCAGCAGATATCGGACTAGCCTAGACTACAATGAGCAGTTCTTC	CASRYRTSLDYNEQFF
TRBV13	NA	NA	TRBJ1-5	TGTGCCAGCAGCTTAGGCTCGCTGGATCAGCCCCAGCATTTT	CASSLGSLDQPQHF
TRBV5-1	NA	NA	TRBJ2-6	TGCGCCAGCAGCTTGGTGGGACAAGCAATTTCAAGCTCTGGGGCCAACGTCCTGACTTTC	CASSLVGQAISSSGANVLTF
TRBV27	NA	NA	TRBJ2-3	TGTGCCAGCGGGGAGAGGGGGGGGATTACAGATACGCAGTATTTT	CASGERGGITDTQYF
TRBV29-1	TRBD2	NA	TRBJ2-1	TGCAGCGTTGAAGACCCCGGGACTAGCGGGGGGGTGGCTGAGCAGTTCTTC	CSVEDPGTSGGVAEQFF
TRBV6-5	NA	few	TRBJ1-2	TGTGCCAGCAGCTCCAGGGGAAAGGACTATGGCTACACCTTC	CASSSRGKDYGYTF
TRBV25-1	TRBD1	once	TRBJ2-3	TGTGCCAGCAGTGTCGACAGGGTCGGAGAAGGTTCTAGCACAGATACGCAGTATTTT	CASSVDRVGEGSSTDTQYF
TRBV6-2/TRBV6-3	TRBD2	NA	TRBJ2-2	TGTGCCAGCAGTTACTTTCCTGGCGGGGGGAACACCGGGGAGCTGTTTTTT	CASSYFPGGGNTGELFF
TRBV6-1	NA	many	TRBJ1-1	TGTGCCAGCAGCAACAGGGTATATGAGAACACTGAAGCTTTCTTT	CASSNRVYENTEAFF
TRBV19	NA	many	TRBJ2-2	TGTGCCATCAGGGGAAAGATGAACACCGGGGAGCTGTTTTTT	CAIRGKMNTGELFF
TRBV7-2	TRBD2	many	TRBJ2-3	TGTGCCAGCAGCTCAACTAGCGCTAGCACAGATACGCAGTATTTT	CASSSTSASTDTQYF
TRBV9	NA	NA	TRBJ1-3	TGTGCCAGCAGCGTAGCAGGGGACTCTGGAAACACCATATATTTT	CASSVAGDSGNTIYF
TRBV7-2	NA	NA	TRBJ2-3	TGTGCCAGCAGCCCCCTATCGGCGGATACGCAGTATTTT	CASSPLSADTQYF
TRBV19	NA	NA	TRBJ1-5	TGTGCCAGTAGTACAGGAGGGCCCCAGCATTTT	CASSTGGPQHF
TRBV6-5	NA	NA	TRBJ2-3	TGTGCCAGCAGCCTATCCTCCGGGCCCCCTAGAGATACGCAGTATTTT	CASSLSSGPPRDTQYF
TRBV7-3	TRBD1	few	TRBJ2-3	TGTGCCAGCAGCTCCCAAACAGGGGACGGGTACACAGATACGCAGTATTTT	CASSSQTGDGYTDTQYF
TRBV12-3/TRBV12-4	NA	few	TRBJ1-5	TGTGCCAGCAGTTACCTTTCCGGGCAGCAGCATTTT	CASSYLSGQQHF
TRBV28	NA	NA	TRBJ1-1	TGTGCCACCTATGACAGGTCTAACACTGAAGCTTTCTTT	CATYDRSNTEAFF
TRBV7-8	NA	many	TRBJ1-5	TGTGCCAGCAGCTTAGGTGGCAGGAATAAAGTTCAGCCCCAGCATTTT	CASSLGGRNKVQPQHF
TRBV7-8	NA	many	TRBJ1-1	TGTGCCAGCAGCTTGGGGCGTCTGGGGAACACTGAAGCTTTCTTT	CASSLGRLGNTEAFF
TRBV6-1	NA	few	TRBJ1-1	TGTGCCAGCAGTGAGGAGGTACCGAACACTGAAGCTTTCTTT	CASSEEVPNTEAFF
TRBV6-4	NA	NA	TRBJ1-2	TGTGCCAGCAAATCAGGGTCCGGCGGCTACACCTTC	CASKSGSGGYTF
TRBV7-8	NA	few	TRBJ1-1	TGTGCCAGCAGGGGGCCGGGAGAAGCTTTCTTT	CASRGPGEAFF
TRBV7-2	TRBD1	NA	TRBJ2-2	TGTACCAGCAGTTTGGTCCGACAGGGTATGACCGGGGAGCTGTTTTTT	CTSSLVRQGMTGELFF
TRBV10-3	NA	few	TRBJ1-1	TGTGCCATCAGTGACACCAGTTGGAACACTGAAGCTTTCTTT	CAISDTSWNTEAFF
TRBV6-2/TRBV6-3	TRBD1	NA	TRBJ1-1	TGTGCCAGCAGTTTCACCGGGACAGTGAACACTGAAGCTTTCTTT	CASSFTGTVNTEAFF